These 24 T cell receptor beta chains came from one sample sequenced in a study of CD8 T cells in ankylosing spondylitis. From the 5' RACE reads, TCRdb called clonotypes with MiXCR, one entry per CDR3 protein. The table lists about 8,600 distinct CDR3 sequences, 3.9% of them singletons, with over 9.5% in the top ten. Input material: blood, either unsorted or a sorted T cell fraction (not recorded which). Receptors were obtained from a female donor with ankylosing spondylitis or in good health (not recorded which).

The J gene is TRBJ2-2, the V gene TRBV27, with no clear D. The CDR3 spans 14 residues. V lost 9 bases and J 1 base, leaving 12 bases between the germline ends. Looked up from germline, CDR1 is MNHEY and CDR2 is SMNVEV (reference sequence). CDR3 DNA sequence: TGTGCCAGGACGGACGCCCGGAACACCGGGGAGCTGTTTTTT. It is translated as CARTDARNTGELFF.

By share, this clonotype counts as medium-sized. CDR3: CASSEQGNQPQHF. CDR3 DNA: TGTGCCAGCAGCGAACAGGGGAATCAGCCCCAGCATTTT. The chain recombines TRBV9 with TRBJ1-5, with 7 nucleotides matching TRBD1. The ends lost 3 bases at V and 4 bases at J; junction bases unmatched: 1. The germline V gene has CDR1 SGDLS and CDR2 YYNGEE. This CDR3 spans 13 amino acids.

The sample holds a few counts of this clonotype. The chain has TRBV9 and TRBJ1-4; tentatively, D is TRBD1 (6 bases). The CDR3 has 14 residues. V dropped 4 bases and J dropped 6 bases, with 13 bases sitting between them. Germline lookup yields CDR1 SGDLS and CDR2 YYNGEE. CDR3 in DNA: TGTGCCAGCAGCTCGGGACAAGGGGATGAAAAACTGTTTTTT. Translating it yields CASSSGQGDEKLFF.

This clonotype was recorded many times. J is TRBJ2-1 and V is TRBV9; D is undetermined. CDR3 size: 15 residues. Trimming cost V 3 bases and J 2 bases, with 12 bases left between them. The germline V gene encodes CDR1 SGDLS and CDR2 YYNGEE. CDR3: CASSGAAATYNEQFF. The DNA of the CDR3 is TGTGCCAGCAGCGGCGCAGCAGCAACCTACAATGAGCAGTTCTTC.

This clonotype was seen at least ten times. V usage is TRBV9 and J usage is TRBJ2-3, with 7 bases that match TRBD2. Germline V gene lookup returns CDR1 SGDLS and CDR2 YYNGEE. The trim removed 4 bases at V and 1 base at J, leaving 12 bases unmatched. The CDR3 extends over 17 amino acids. The CDR3 spells CASSPMGGVTGTDTQYF. In DNA form, the CDR3 reads TGTGCCAGCAGCCCCATGGGGGGGGTAACTGGCACAGATACGCAGTATTTT.

By proportion, this clonotype is medium-sized. This chain connects TRBV9 to TRBJ2-5, with TRBD1 matching 9 bases. V shed 4 bases and J 5 bases; nucleotides not matched to a gene: 9. Germline V gives CDR1 SGDLS, CDR2 YYNGEE. This CDR3 has 15 residues. CDR3 sequence reads: CASSSRTGERETQYF. The DNA of the CDR3 is TGTGCCAGCAGCTCCCGGACAGGGGAGAGGGAGACCCAGTACTTC.

This clonotype was recorded many times. The chain combines TRBV9 with TRBJ2-1; the match to TRBD1 covers 10 bases. The CDR3 covers 15 residues. After removal of 3 bases from V and 3 bases from J, the junction contained 3 bases not matched to a gene. Per the germline V gene, CDR1 is SGDLS and CDR2 is YYNGEE. This chain's CDR3 is CASSGQGAGYNEQFF. In DNA, the CDR3 is TGTGCCAGCAGCGGACAGGGGGCCGGCTACAATGAGCAGTTCTTC.

By sample fraction, this clonotype is medium-sized. The chain couples TRBV9 to TRBJ2-1; 10 bases match TRBD2. This CDR3 spans 15 amino acids. V shed 4 bases, J shed 8 bases, and the junction held 9 bases outside the gene matches. Looked up from germline, CDR1 is SGDLS and CDR2 is YYNGEE. The CDR3 is CASSPGASGGDEQFF. The CDR3, as DNA: TGTGCCAGCAGCCCAGGGGCTAGCGGGGGTGATGAGCAGTTCTTC.

This clonotype has ten or more counts. The chain has TRBV2 and TRBJ2-5; 9 bases fit TRBD1. The junction had 7 bases not matched to a gene; V was cut back by 6 bases and J by 5 bases. The CDR3 runs 14 residues. CDR1 is SNHLY and CDR2 is FYNNEI in the germline V gene. In DNA form, the CDR3 reads TGTGCCAGCAGGAGGACAGGGGCGGGGGAGACCCAGTACTTC. Encoded protein: CASRRTGAGETQYF.

In this sample, this clonotype is medium-sized. V usage is TRBV9 and J usage is TRBJ1-2; 8 positions match TRBD1. CDR1 is SGDLS and CDR2 is YYNGEE in the germline V gene. The CDR3 totals 15 residues. With V trimmed by 3 bases and J by 4 bases, 8 bases remained unmatched. The CDR3 here is CASSAKTGDGYGYTF. The CDR3 DNA reads as TGTGCCAGCAGCGCAAAGACAGGGGACGGCTATGGCTACACCTTC.

There are a few counts of this clonotype. The chain is built from TRBV9 and TRBJ2-7; D may be TRBD2 (6 bases). This CDR3 region has 15 residues. Looked up from germline, CDR1 is SGDLS and CDR2 is YYNGEE. Trimming removed 0 bases from V and 0 bases from J, with 10 bases in between. The CDR3 sequence: CASSVGGDRSYEQYF. CDR3 sequence (DNA): TGTGCCAGCAGCGTAGGGGGGGATCGCTCCTACGAGCAGTACTTC.

This clonotype was picked up many times. J is TRBJ2-7 and V is TRBV9, with 9 bases aligning to TRBD1. The V segment lost 3 bases and the J segment 2 bases; nucleotides outside the gene matches: 12. Per germline, CDR1 SGDLS and CDR2 YYNGEE. The CDR3 length is 17 residues. CDR3 in DNA: TGTGCCAGCAGCGCCCCGGGGACAGGGATACTCCCCTACGAGCAGTACTTC. Translation gives CASSAPGTGILPYEQYF.

Sample share makes this clonotype medium-sized. The chain links TRBV9 to TRBJ2-2, with D perhaps given as TRBD1 or TRBD2 (5 bases each). Looked up from germline, CDR1 is SGDLS and CDR2 is YYNGEE. The ends were cut back, 7 bases at V and 1 base at J, with 8 bases in the middle. The CDR3 covers 13 residues. CDR3 amino acids: CASGGLNTGELFF. The CDR3 DNA reads TGTGCCAGCGGGGGATTGAACACCGGGGAGCTGTTTTTT.

In this sample, this clonotype is medium-sized. The chain has TRBV9 and TRBJ1-3, with D uncertain. V was trimmed by 3 bases and J by 2 bases, leaving 6 bases between them. The CDR3 spans 13 residues. Germline V CDR1 and CDR2: SGDLS, YYNGEE. CDR3 sequence (DNA): TGTGCCAGCAGCGCGCGGACTGGAAACACCATATATTTT. Translated, it gives CASSARTGNTIYF.

In this sample, this clonotype turned up many times. The V gene is TRBV9, the J gene TRBJ2-1; D perhaps matches TRBD1 (5 bases). The CDR3 is made up of 17 amino acids. With 1 base removed from V and 0 bases from J, the gap between germline ends came to 14 bases. The V gene's germline CDR1 is SGDLS and CDR2 YYNGEE. CDR3 nucleotides: TGTGCCAGCAGCGTAACCGGCAGGGCAAGCTCCTACAATGAGCAGTTCTTC. As protein: CASSVTGRASSYNEQFF.

This clonotype has ten or more counts. The V and J genes are TRBV9 and TRBJ2-1; 10 bases line up with TRBD2. Germline assignment: CDR1 SGDLS and CDR2 YYNGEE. The CDR3 has 15 amino acids. Trimming took 3 bases from V and 5 from J; bases not matched to a gene: 5. CDR3 sequence: CASSASGGENNEQFF. The CDR3 nucleotides are TGTGCCAGCAGCGCCAGCGGGGGGGAGAACAATGAGCAGTTCTTC.

This clonotype was found many times. The rearrangement joins TRBV9 to TRBJ2-7, with 7 bases lining up with TRBD2. Germline lookup yields CDR1 SGDLS and CDR2 YYNGEE. Trimming at V came to 4 bases and at J to 0 bases, leaving 7 bases not matched to a gene. CDR3 length: 15 residues. The CDR3 region has the DNA TGTGCCAGCAGCCTAAGCAGCGGGGCCTCCTACGAGCAGTACTTC. It is translated as CASSLSSGASYEQYF. Full variable domain (remainder filled in from reference TRBV9 and TRBJ2-7): DSGVTQTPKHLITATGQRVTLRCSPRSGDLSVYWYQQSLDQGLQFLIQYYNGEERAKGNILERFSAQQFPDLHSELNLSSLELGDSALYFCASSLSSGASYEQYFGPGTRLTVT.

This clonotype was observed many times. The chain uses TRBV9 and TRBJ1-2; weak D call: TRBD1 (5 bases). The germline V and J ends were trimmed by 2 bases and 5 bases, with 13 bases remaining between them. CDR3 length equals 14 residues. Germline V gene data show CDR1 as SGDLS and CDR2 as YYNGEE. As DNA, the CDR3 is TGTGCCAGCAGCGTTACCGGGACGGAGTATGGCTACACCTTC. Protein: CASSVTGTEYGYTF. Complete variable domain (other parts from reference TRBV9 and TRBJ1-2): DSGVTQTPKHLITATGQRVTLRCSPRSGDLSVYWYQQSLDQGLQFLIQYYNGEERAKGNILERFSAQQFPDLHSELNLSSLELGDSALYFCASSVTGTEYGYTFGSGTRLTVV.

In its sample, this clonotype was seen many times. This sequence joins TRBV9 and TRBJ1-2; D is ambiguous. Germline loops: CDR1 SGDLS, CDR2 YYNGEE. The CDR3 covers 12 residues. Trimming pared 3 bases from V and 7 bases from J, leaving 10 bases between. The CDR3 reads CASSARRVGYTF. CDR3 nucleotide sequence: TGTGCCAGCAGCGCCCGAAGGGTTGGCTACACCTTC.

Judged by abundance, this clonotype is medium-sized. J is TRBJ1-5 and V is TRBV9; the D is unclear. The germline V gene has CDR1 SGDLS and CDR2 YYNGEE. There are 15 residues in the CDR3. Trimming shortened V by 0 bases and J by 4 bases, and 11 bases separated the two germline ends. The CDR3 loop reads CASSVGPGPNQPQHF. The DNA for the CDR3 is TGTGCCAGCAGCGTAGGGCCCGGGCCTAATCAGCCCCAGCATTTT.

The table lists this clonotype with many counts. The rearrangement links TRBV9 to TRBJ2-7; 10 bases line up with TRBD1. CDR3 size: 16 residues. Germline lookup yields CDR1 SGDLS and CDR2 YYNGEE. Trimming took 4 bases from V and 5 from J; bases not matched to a gene: 12. The CDR3 bases are TGTGCCAGCAGCCCCTTCGCGGGACAGGGGACGCACGAGCAGTACTTC. It is translated as CASSPFAGQGTHEQYF.

The chain couples TRBV9 to TRBJ2-1, with D possibly being TRBD2 (6 bases). Germline CDR1 and CDR2: SGDLS and YYNGEE. V was clipped by 0 bases and J by 10 bases, with 14 bases between them. CDR3 length: 14 residues. CDR3 in amino acids: CASSVGGGGAEQFF. In nucleotides, the CDR3 is TGTGCCAGCAGCGTAGGCGGCGGAGGGGCCGAGCAGTTCTTC.

This clonotype occurred many times. The CDR3 reads CASTPTLTTDTQYF. In DNA form, the CDR3 reads TGTGCCAGCACCCCGACCCTGACCACAGATACGCAGTATTTT. The J gene is TRBJ2-3, the V gene TRBV9, with D unclear. V was trimmed by 6 bases and J by 2 bases, leaving 13 bases between them. The CDR3 totals 14 residues. Per the germline V gene, CDR1 is SGDLS and CDR2 is YYNGEE.

This clonotype counts as medium-sized (0.01 to 0.1%). The rearrangement joins TRBV9 to TRBJ1-2; tentatively, D is TRBD1 (6 bases). The CDR3 is made up of 14 amino acids. Germline V gene lookup returns CDR1 SGDLS and CDR2 YYNGEE. The ends were cut back, 4 bases at V and 4 bases at J, with 14 bases in the middle. The CDR3 loop reads CASSPAGTFYGYTF. The DNA for the CDR3 is TGTGCCAGCAGCCCAGCCGGGACATTCTATGGCTACACCTTC.